What follows are 10 T cell receptor beta chains derived from one specimen sequenced in a study of shared clonotypes between healthy human individuals (dated by TCRdb to the early 2020s). The receptor library was made with the immunoSEQ multiplex PCR assay. Imported from immuneACCESS, the table was reduced by TCRdb to in-frame sequences with V and J called. These copies leave out some clones; in studies compared against another copy, an unresolved V gene accounts for under half, and the cause of the remainder is not known. The sample includes over a million clones, with 75% to 85% observed a single time. The biggest ten clones account for under 0.8% of the sample. The sequenced sample consisted of memory CD4+ T cells from PBMCs. The cell subset or site label, read with the paper, signifies: CD45RA-negative fraction. These receptors were taken from a young man in good health. Some clones in this sample may be carry-over from other donors' samples.

The rearrangement links TRBV19 to TRBJ1-2; D call uncertain. In germline, CDR1 is LNHDA, CDR2 SQIVND (reference sequence). Trimming stripped 4 bases from V and 0 bases from J, with 18 bases between. The CDR3 has 17 amino acids. The CDR3 protein is CASSTLRTELPNYGYTF. For the CDR3, the DNA is TGTGCCAGTAGTACCCTACGGACCGAGCTTCCTAACTATGGCTACACCTTC.

The chain has TRBV19 and TRBJ2-5; 9 bases map to TRBD2. The CDR3 consists of 11 residues. Per germline, CDR1 LNHDA and CDR2 SQIVND (reference sequence). J lost 12 bases, V lost 9 bases, and 8 bases had no gene match. The CDR3 sequence: CARTLAGVKYF. The CDR3 DNA is TGTGCCAGGACCTTAGCGGGAGTAAAGTACTTC.

Only a few counts were recorded for this clone. This rearrangement joins TRBV11-3 to TRBJ2-7; no clear D. The germline CDR1 and CDR2 sequences are SGHNT and YENEEA. V lost 0 bases and J 5 bases, leaving 8 bases between the germline ends. The CDR3 covers 13 residues. The CDR3 coding sequence is TGTGCCAGCAGCTTAGATTCCATCGACGAGCAGTACTTC. Protein product: CASSLDSIDEQYF. Based on the CDR3 plus reference TRBV11-3 and TRBJ2-7, the full variable domain is EAGVVQSPRYKIIEKKQPVAFWCNPISGHNTLYWYLQNLGQGPELLIRYENEEAVDDSQLPKDRFSAERLKGVDSTLKIQPAELGDSAVYLCASSLDSIDEQYFGPGTRLTVT.

V usage is TRBV28 and J usage is TRBJ1-1, with D possibly matching TRBD1 (5 bases). V was cut by 3 bases and J by 6 bases, with 17 bases left in between. The CDR3 length is 15 residues. The germline gives CDR1 MDHEN, CDR2 SYDVKM. In nucleotides, the CDR3 is TGTGCCAGCAGTTTCTCCGGGGGGTCGTCGGCTGAAGCTTTCTTT. The encoded protein is CASSFSGGSSAEAFF.

The rearrangement links TRBV13 to TRBJ1-1, with a weak D call TRBD1 (6 bases). Germline loops: CDR1 PRHDT, CDR2 FYEKMQ (reference sequence). V lost 5 bases and J 6 bases, leaving 13 bases between the germline ends. There are 13 residues in the CDR3. The CDR3, as DNA: TGTGCCAGCAGCCGGACAGTTCGTTCTGAAGCTTTCTTT. Encoded protein: CASSRTVRSEAFF.

The V call is TRBV6-5, the J call TRBJ2-7; 8 bases map to TRBD1. The junction had 4 bases not matched to a gene; V was cut back by 6 bases and J by 0 bases. The CDR3 loop spans 14 amino acids. Germline V gene lookup returns CDR1 MNHEY and CDR2 SVGAGI. CDR3 bases: TGTGCCAGCAGACCGACAGGGGACTCCTACGAGCAGTACTTC. It codes for CASRPTGDSYEQYF.

This clone has ten or more counts. V gene TRBV5-4 combines with J gene TRBJ1-1; D is undetermined. This CDR3 has 15 residues. The germline CDR1 and CDR2 sequences are SGHNT and YYREEE (reference sequence). The V end was cut by 5 bases, the J end by 0 bases, with 14 bases between. The DNA of the CDR3 is TGTGCCAGCAGTACGGCGTCCCTGATGAACACTGAAGCTTTCTTT. It yields the protein CASSTASLMNTEAFF. The full variable domain, in which reference TRBV5-4 and TRBJ1-1 provide the parts outside the CDR3, is ETGVTQSPTHLIKTRGQQVTLRCSSQSGHNTVSWYQQALGQGPQFIFQYYREEENGRGNFPPRFSGLQFPNYSSELNVNALELDDSALYLCASSTASLMNTEAFFGQGTRLTVV.

The chain is built from TRBV27 and TRBJ2-3; TRBD2 agrees at 7 bases. There are 13 residues in the CDR3. CDR1 and CDR2 (germline): MNHEY, SMNVEV (reference sequence). The V and J ends lost 5 bases and 6 bases, in that order; junction bases with no gene match: 5. The DNA of the CDR3 is TGTGCCAGCAGTCCCCGACTAGCTGATACGCAGTATTTT. As protein: CASSPRLADTQYF.

The gene calls are TRBV27 and TRBJ1-5; 9 bases agree with TRBD1. This CDR3 comprises 17 residues. The germline V gene encodes CDR1 MNHEY and CDR2 SMNVEV (reference sequence). V lost 4 bases and J lost 0; bases outside the gene matches: 7. CDR3 nucleotide sequence: TGTGCCAGCAGTTCCCTACAGGGGGCCTATAGCAATCAGCCCCAGCATTTT. This codes for CASSSLQGAYSNQPQHF.

The J gene is TRBJ2-2, the V gene TRBV2; unclear D gene. V was pared by 0 bases and J by 5 bases, with 10 bases between. Germline V CDR1 and CDR2: SNHLY, FYNNEI. This CDR3 is built from 15 residues. The CDR3 DNA reads as TGTGCCAGCAGTGAAGCGTTGTCAACGACCGGGGAGCTGTTTTTT. Translation: CASSEALSTTGELFF. Variable domain in full (rest from reference TRBV2 and TRBJ2-2): EPEVTQTPSHQVTQMGQEVILRCVPISNHLYFYWYRQILGQKVEFLVSFYNNEISEKSEIFDDQFSVERPDGSNFTLKIRSTKLEDSAMYFCASSEALSTTGELFFGEGSRLTVL.